The 14 T cell receptor beta chains below come from one sample, sequenced in a study of OX40 agonist ivuxolimab in advanced cancers. This table comes from immunoSEQ multiplex PCR, and its TCRdb copy is limited to in-frame clones, with some not included. The table includes fewer than 85,000 clones, around nine tenths detected once. This material consisted of CD4+ or CD8+ T cells sorted from blood, taken in a trial of the OX40 agonist ivuxolimab. These receptors all come from an adult with an advanced solid tumor such as melanoma, head and neck, liver or kidney cancer.

This clone showed up just once. This chain joins TRBV4-3 and TRBJ1-3; TRBD1 agrees at 9 bases. This CDR3 is 14 amino acids long. The germline CDR1 and CDR2 sequences are LGHNA and YSLEER. Germline trimming cut 1 base from V and 7 bases from J; bases unmatched to any gene: 2. This CDR3 reads CASSQADRGNTIYF. The CDR3 DNA sequence: TGCGCCAGCAGCCAAGCTGACAGGGGGAACACCATATATTTT.

This sequence joins TRBV9 and TRBJ2-1; the match to TRBD2 covers 7 bases. From germline, CDR1 is SGDLS and CDR2 YYNGEE. There are 17 residues in the CDR3. J was trimmed by 8 bases and V by 6 bases; bases with no gene match: 20. CDR3 region: CASNLYGGNPLPHEQFF. CDR3 sequence (DNA): TGTGCCAGCAACCTTTACGGGGGGAATCCACTCCCCCATGAGCAGTTCTTC. Based on the CDR3 plus reference TRBV9 and TRBJ2-1, the full variable domain is DSGVTQTPKHLITATGQRVTLRCSPRSGDLSVYWYQQSLDQGLQFLIQYYNGEERAKGNILERFSAQQFPDLHSELNLSSLELGDSALYFCASNLYGGNPLPHEQFFGPGTRLTVL.

The rearrangement uses TRBV7-2 and TRBJ1-4; a weak D match, TRBD1 (5 bases). This CDR3 contains 16 residues. Germline-derived CDR1 and CDR2 are SGHTA and FQGNSA. Trimming pared 1 base from V and 3 bases from J, leaving 12 bases between. The CDR3 is CASSLGGRVSNEKLFF. The CDR3 bases are TGTGCCAGCAGCTTAGGAGGCAGGGTCTCTAATGAAAAACTGTTTTTT.

The V and J genes are TRBV18 and TRBJ1-6, with 10 bases lining up with TRBD1. The CDR3 covers 14 residues. Germline CDR1 KGHSH, CDR2 LQKENI. Trimming cost V 3 bases and J 11 bases; bases outside gene matches: 4. In nucleotides, the CDR3 is TGTGCCAGCTCACCCGAGGGACAGGGGACACCCCTCCACTTT. This gives the protein CASSPEGQGTPLHF.

The chain recombines TRBV7-2 with TRBJ2-1, with 9 bases fitting TRBD2. Germline V CDR1 and CDR2: SGHTA, FQGNSA. Trimming cost V 1 base and J 3 bases; bases outside gene matches: 1. The CDR3 is 15 residues long. The CDR3 DNA reads as TGTGCCAGCAGCTTAGGTAGCGGGGGCTACAATGAGCAGTTCTTC. Amino acid sequence: CASSLGSGGYNEQFF.

The table lists this clone with a count of one. The chain couples TRBV5-6 to TRBJ1-5, with D tentatively TRBD1 (5 bases). The V end was cut by 0 bases, the J end by 5 bases, with 15 bases between. The germline CDR1 and CDR2 sequences are SGHDT and YYEEEE. This CDR3 comprises 16 residues. The CDR3: CASSLVGEGSYQPQHF. CDR3 in DNA: TGTGCCAGCAGCTTGGTTGGGGAGGGGAGCTATCAGCCCCAGCATTTT.

The chain joins TRBV18 to TRBJ2-7; D may match TRBD1 or TRBD2 (5 bases each). This CDR3 has 14 residues. The V end was cut by 3 bases, the J end by 6 bases, with 15 bases between. From germline, CDR1 is KGHSH and CDR2 LQKENI. The chain's CDR3 is CASSPSGTTSEQYF. In nucleotides, the CDR3 is TGTGCCAGCTCACCTTCCGGGACGACAAGCGAGCAGTACTTC.

In this sample, this clone turned up once. The V call is TRBV18, the J call TRBJ2-3, with D unclear. This CDR3 has 13 amino acids. Looked up from germline, CDR1 is KGHSH and CDR2 is LQKENI. With 5 bases removed from V and 5 bases from J, the gap between germline ends came to 11 bases. In DNA, the CDR3 is TGTGCCAGCTCAGACTCGGCCGTAGATACGCAGTATTTT. The encoded protein is CASSDSAVDTQYF. The full variable domain, with the rest looked up from reference TRBV18 and TRBJ2-3, is NAGVMQNPRHLVRRRGQEARLRCSPMKGHSHVYWYRQLPEEGLKFMVYLQKENIIDESGMPKERFSAEFPKEGPSILRIQQVVRGDSAAYFCASSDSAVDTQYFGPGTRLTVL.

The gene calls are TRBV19 and TRBJ2-3, with 8 bases lining up with TRBD2. Germline lookup yields CDR1 LNHDA and CDR2 SQIVND (reference sequence). V shed 6 bases and J 5 bases; nucleotides not matched to a gene: 10. The length of the CDR3 is 15 residues. This CDR3 is CASRFQAGEGDTQYF. The CDR3 DNA reads as TGTGCCAGTAGGTTTCAAGCGGGAGAAGGAGATACGCAGTATTTT.

This clone was detected once. The rearrangement links TRBV10-3 to TRBJ1-1, with a possible D match to TRBD1 (6 bases). The CDR3 loop spans 16 amino acids. Per germline, CDR1 ENHRY and CDR2 SYGVKD. Deletions cut 4 bases from V and 0 bases from J, with 15 bases between. The CDR3 nucleotides read TGTGCCATCAGTGTACAGGGAAGGGCCTTGAACACTGAAGCTTTCTTT. It translates to CAISVQGRALNTEAFF.

The chain recombines TRBV4-3 with TRBJ2-2, with TRBD1 matching 8 bases. The CDR3 extends over 17 amino acids. V shed 3 bases, J shed 7 bases, and the junction held 13 bases outside the gene matches. CDR1 and CDR2 (germline): LGHNA, YSLEER. The CDR3 loop reads CASSQRGEQGVGGELFF. The CDR3 DNA follows: TGCGCCAGCAGCCAGAGGGGTGAACAGGGGGTCGGCGGGGAGCTGTTTTTT.

The rearrangement joins TRBV27 to TRBJ1-5, with TRBD1 as a possible D gene (5 bases). The CDR3 extends over 13 amino acids. V was cut by 5 bases and J by 4 bases, with 9 bases left in between. Per germline, CDR1 MNHEY and CDR2 SMNVEV (reference sequence). CDR3 sequence (DNA): TGTGCCAGCAGTCCGGACAAAAATCAGCCCCAGCATTTT. It specifies CASSPDKNQPQHF.

As for this clone: The germline gene is not matched at one end of the junction; a read error may be the cause. V and J are TRBV4-2 and TRBJ1-5; TRBD1 aligns across 11 bases. This CDR3 comprises 16 residues. The germline CDR1 and CDR2 sequences are LGHNA and YNFKEQ. Here the CDR3 DNA reads TGTGCCAGCAGACAAGATGTGGGACAGGGGGTTCAGCCCCAGCATTTT. Amino acid sequence: CASRQDVGQGVQPQHF.

This chain links TRBV7-2 with TRBJ2-2; possible D gene TRBD2, 6 bases. CDR1 is SGHTA and CDR2 is FQGNSA in the germline V gene. The V end lost 4 bases, the J end lost 7 bases, and 10 bases lay between the germline ends. The CDR3 is 13 amino acids. The CDR3 spells CASSSWGDGELFF. The CDR3 bases are TGTGCCAGCAGCTCTTGGGGGGACGGGGAGCTGTTTTTT.